The rows below give T cell receptor beta chains drawn from one sample of a study of blood T cell repertoires in COVID-19. Clones were sequenced by immunoSEQ multiplex PCR, and TCRdb holds only the in-frame ones, with some missing. The data hold some 190,000 clones, with around nine tenths observed a single time. The sequencing sample was made of peripheral blood. The source of these receptors is a man younger than 45 with acute or convalescent COVID-19. Both conserved end residues are trimmed from each CDR3. Fields, in order: V gene, CDR3 protein.

>TRBV3-1/TRBV3-2
ASSRSSGRGMGGYNEQF
>TRBV18
ASSRRSGGDTQY
>TRBV7-9
ASSLVRSLEQY
>TRBV5-1
ASSRAGAPEPQH
>TRBV5-1
ASSLARQGARPGGANEQF
>TRBV7-9
ASSPTGTSDYNEQF
>TRBV19
ASSIVGGRTEAF
>TRBV28
ASSFRGLEAF
>TRBV2
ASKASRSTDTQY
>TRBV5-1
ASSLGGSDYGYT
>TRBV5-5
ASKREGMNTEAF
>TRBV4-2
ASSRDGQNGGVYT
>TRBV10-1
ASSESAGNTEAF
>TRBV11-3
ASSGGPTQNEQF
>TRBV15
ATSRERAPGNTIY
>TRBV5-8
ASSFRLALEAF
>TRBV7-9
ASSLIEAAQAF
>TRBV5-1
ASRLSRTGNTEAF
>TRBV6-1
ASSELGGDTEAF
>TRBV7-6
ASSLGRSPNSPLH
>TRBV7-9
ASSESRVGRPGANVLT
>TRBV27
ASSIRDSYTEAF
>TRBV18
ASSPGTGGNYGYT
>TRBV18
ASSPLRDYPDTQY
>TRBV5-1
ASSSTWSSGRYQETQY
>TRBV15
ATSAGGRPWTLH
>TRBV6-1
ASSEFLGTGYGYT
>TRBV18
ASSLQGLNTEAF
>TRBV7-9
ASSLGGRGTPEAF
>TRBV4-1
ASSQERVDTQY
>TRBV30
AWSVLADTQY
>TRBV4-1
ASSQGSSYNEQF
>TRBV28
ASSGWGEPQH
>TRBV5-1
ASSEAVGGISEAF
>TRBV19
ASSRQATSSYNSPLH
>TRBV28
ASTLKSLMNTIY
>TRBV7-9
ASSSDYRSTEAF
>TRBV5-1
ASSFRQGGYTGELF
>TRBV7-3
ASSLTGVSPLH
>TRBV5-4
ASSLSRDTRGAF
>TRBV2
ASSVTGGPVPHEQY